This T cell receptor beta chain came from a study of shared clonotypes between healthy human individuals. Germline CDR1 reads ENHRY; CDR2 reads SYGVKD. V was clipped by 1 base and J by 8 bases; unmatched bases: 12. The CDR3 totals 17 residues. TCRdb's copy holds only in-frame clones and misses some; the assay was immunoSEQ multiplex PCR. This sample has 2 million to 2.5 million clones; 85% to 95% occur once, and the top ten carry 0.37%. The chain carries TRBV10-3 and TRBJ2-1; 9 positions match TRBD1. Material for sequencing was naive CD4+ T cells from PBMCs. Subset meaning: CD45RA+ positively selected. The receptor's source is a young man in good health. Some clones in this sample may be carry-over from other donors' samples. In DNA form, the CDR3 reads TGTGCCATCAGTGAGTTGAAAGGGACAGGGCCGAATGATGAGCAGTTCTTC. This gives the protein CAISELKGTGPNDEQFF.